This T cell receptor beta chain originates from a study of CD8+ T cells in alopecia areata. Study-level background: Tofacitinib was taken orally by treated patients, and the dose was 5 to 10 mg twice daily. Patients remained on tofacitinib for 6 to 18 months and then went 6 months without it. Study-level points and caveats: Affected lesional scalp, above all in alopecia totalis/universalis, was more clonal than normal scalp.

Indicated treatment: oral pan-JAK inhibitor, 5-10 mg twice daily. Researchers gathered lesional scalp punch biopsies and peripheral blood from patients with alopecia areata. TCR sequencing used cDNA made by reverse transcription of extracted RNA. Assay used: immunoSEQ multiplex PCR; TCRdb lists only in-frame clones, some missing. Counted here are about 180,000 clones, about 55% occurring once; the ten biggest clones make up approximately 11%. The CDR3 sequence is 15 residues long. CDR1 is MNHEY, CDR2 SMNVEV, per germline (reference sequence). V lost 2 bases and J 4 bases, leaving 14 bases between the germline ends. On this clone: As yet, its antigen is unknown.

The chain uses TRBV27 and TRBJ2-5, with D perhaps matching TRBD1 or TRBD2 (5 bases each). Material: CD8+ T cells sorted from blood, obtained at week 24, from a patient treated with tofacitinib. This sequence was found in a human donor with alopecia areata. The CDR3 coding sequence is TGTGCCAGCAGTTTAACGACCGGGGCCCGAGAGACCCAGTACTTC. It yields the protein CASSLTTGARETQYF.